The 16 T cell receptor beta chains listed next were all sequenced from one sample in a study of CD8+CD57+ T cells in acquired aplastic anemia (dated by TCRdb to the late 2010s). Patients chosen for sequencing had shown expansion of CD8+CD57+ cells by flow cytometry. TCRdb names Illumina HiSeq 2000 as the instrument used. Profiling of TCR beta VDJ combinations and CDR3 sequences used genomic DNA as the template. TCRdb ran its own pipeline on the public reads, namely fastp trimming at Q25 and MiXCR clone calling, and kept in-frame beta chains. One record per CDR3 amino acid sequence lists the most common genes and DNA. Recorded for this sample are just over 450,000 distinct CDR3 sequences; more than 25% of them occurred a single time. The leading ten clones occupy under 0.95% of the sample. Sequencing was performed on sorted CD4+, CD8+, or CD8+CD57+ T cells (not recorded which) from PBMCs. These receptors all stem from a human donor with aplastic anemia.

This clonotype was seen at least ten times. J is TRBJ2-7 and V is TRBV14, with D unresolved. Per the germline V gene, CDR1 is SGHDN and CDR2 is FVKESK. The V and J ends lost 0 bases and 3 bases respectively, with 6 bases between them. This CDR3 is built from 13 residues. In nucleotides, the CDR3 is TGTGCCAGCAGCCAAGATCGGGTCTACGAGCAGTACTTC. This sequence encodes CASSQDRVYEQYF.

This chain uses TRBV5-1 with TRBJ2-5; unclear D gene. In germline, CDR1 is SGHRS, CDR2 YFSETQ. This CDR3 is built from 13 residues. Between the trimmed V and J ends, which lost 5 bases and 2 bases, there was a span of 10 bases. CDR3 coding DNA: TGCGCCAGCAGAGAAACGCCACAAGAGACCCAGTACTTC. It translates to CASRETPQETQYF.

The chain employs TRBV20-1 and TRBJ1-5; weak D call: TRBD1 (6 bases). CDR1 DFQATT and CDR2 SNEGSKA come from the germline V gene (reference sequence). V lost 6 bases and J 10 bases, leaving 25 bases between the germline ends. This CDR3 region has 15 residues. The CDR3 is CSARQFLSGTQPQHF. Here the CDR3 DNA reads TGCAGTGCCCGGCAGTTTCTTTCTGGGACACAACCCCAGCATTTT.

In its sample, this clonotype was seen many times. The gene calls are TRBV7-2 and TRBJ1-5; D remains ambiguous. V gave up 4 bases and J gave up 5 bases, with 12 bases separating them. The CDR3 has 14 residues. Germline V gene sequence: CDR1 SGHTA, CDR2 FQGNSA. CDR3 residues: CASSYGLSDQPQHF. The CDR3 nucleotides read TGTGCCAGCAGCTACGGACTGTCCGATCAGCCCCAGCATTTT.

This clonotype appeared many times. This chain joins TRBV7-2 and TRBJ1-1; D remains unclear. Germline CDR1 and CDR2: SGHTA and FQGNSA. The length of the CDR3 is 13 residues. V dropped 0 bases and J dropped 2 bases, with 4 bases sitting between them. The CDR3 protein is CASSLADNTEAFF. In DNA form, the CDR3 reads TGTGCCAGCAGCTTAGCGGATAACACTGAAGCTTTCTTT.

This clonotype has at least ten counts. The rearrangement uses TRBV7-9 and TRBJ2-2; tentative D call: TRBD1 (6 bases). Germline values: CDR1 SEHNR, CDR2 FQNEAQ (reference sequence). This CDR3 is built from 13 residues. Trimming removed 3 bases from V and 5 bases from J, with 7 bases in between. The CDR3 nucleotides read TGTGCCAGCAGCTTCAGGGGAACCGGGGAGCTGTTTTTT. Amino acid sequence: CASSFRGTGELFF.

This sequence joins TRBV20-1 and TRBJ1-4; perhaps TRBD1 as D (5 bases). Germline assignment: CDR1 DFQATT and CDR2 SNEGSKA (reference sequence). The CDR3 has 13 amino acids. Trimming removed 0 bases at V and 8 bases at J, with 10 bases between. In nucleotides, the CDR3 is TGCAGTGCTAGAGAGGGGGAGGGCGAAAAACTGTTTTTT. This codes for CSAREGEGEKLFF.

This chain uses TRBV11-2 with TRBJ2-5; 10 bases are shared with TRBD2. V shed 5 bases and J 4 bases; nucleotides not matched to a gene: 10. The CDR3 length is 16 residues. Germline assignment: CDR1 SGHAT and CDR2 FQNNGV. The CDR3 region is CASSPTSGSGGETQYF. The CDR3 bases are TGTGCCAGCAGCCCGACTAGCGGGTCAGGGGGAGAGACCCAGTACTTC.

V and J are TRBV7-2 and TRBJ2-3, with D hard to call. Germline V gene sequence: CDR1 SGHTA, CDR2 FQGNSA. The CDR3 extends over 14 amino acids. The V and J ends lost 0 bases and 2 bases respectively, with 6 bases between them. CDR3 DNA: TGTGCCAGCAGCTTAGCCGGGCTCACAGATACGCAGTATTTT. Its protein product is CASSLAGLTDTQYF.

The chain couples TRBV13 to TRBJ2-7, with D tentatively TRBD1 (5 bases). V lost 4 bases, J lost 5 bases, and 15 bases lay in between. Germline CDR1 and CDR2: PRHDT and FYEKMQ (reference sequence). This CDR3 region has 14 residues. The CDR3 region is CASSYAGLLHEQYF. CDR3 in DNA: TGTGCCAGCAGCTATGCAGGGCTCCTTCACGAGCAGTACTTC.

The rearrangement uses TRBV11-2 and TRBJ1-3, with D unclear. CDR3 length equals 17 residues. Trimming left V 2 bases short and J 1 base short, with 15 bases between. In germline, CDR1 is SGHAT, CDR2 FQNNGV. CDR3 sequence reads: CASSLSLVGRSGNTIYF. CDR3 coding DNA: TGTGCCAGCAGCTTATCTCTAGTGGGAAGGTCTGGAAACACCATATATTTT.

This clonotype was recorded a few times. CDR3 protein: CASSLLGSGGVGEQFF. The DNA for the CDR3 is TGTGCCAGCAGCTTACTCGGTAGCGGTGGGGTTGGTGAGCAGTTCTTC. The chain joins TRBV7-2 to TRBJ2-1, with D possibly being TRBD2 (6 bases). CDR3 length: 16 residues. Trimming removed 2 bases at V and 9 bases at J, with 20 bases between. Germline lookup yields CDR1 SGHTA and CDR2 FQGNSA.

This clonotype showed up just a few times. The chain is built from TRBV6-1 and TRBJ1-3, with D possibly TRBD1 on 5 matching bases. There are 12 residues in the CDR3. The V and J ends lost 7 bases and 3 bases respectively, with 7 bases between them. The germline gives CDR1 MNHNS, CDR2 SASEGT. The CDR3 sequence is CASTGGGNTIYF. CDR3 nucleotide sequence: TGTGCCAGCACGGGGGGTGGAAACACCATATATTTT.

V usage is TRBV3-1 and J usage is TRBJ2-7, with D possibly being TRBD1 (6 bases). The V and J ends lost 2 bases and 5 bases respectively, with 19 bases between them. The CDR3 loop spans 16 amino acids. CDR1 LGHDT and CDR2 YNNKEL come from the germline V gene (reference sequence). CDR3 sequence reads: CASSQFLPGTQNEQYF. DNA for the CDR3: TGTGCCAGCAGCCAATTCCTTCCCGGGACACAGAACGAGCAGTACTTC.

The chain has TRBV12-3 or TRBV12-4 and TRBJ1-2; perhaps TRBD1 as D (5 bases). V was trimmed by 5 bases and J by 1 base, leaving 11 bases between them. CDR3 length: 14 residues. CDR3 residues: CASSPGRVNYGYTF. DNA for the CDR3: TGTGCCAGCAGTCCGGGCAGGGTTAACTATGGCTACACCTTC.

This clonotype was counted between two and nine times. CDR3 nucleotide sequence: TGTGCCACCAGCAGAGATCTAGCGGCAAAAGAGACCCAGCATTTT. Translated, it gives CATSRDLAAKETQHF. The V and J genes are TRBV15 and TRBJ1-5, with no clear D. Deletions cut 0 bases from V and 11 bases from J, with 17 bases between. The CDR3 is 15 amino acids. CDR1 and CDR2 (germline): LNHNV, YYDKDF (reference sequence).